These T cell receptor beta chains were read from a single sample in a study of T-cell memory formation after mild COVID-19. TCRdb reprocessed the 5' RACE reads with MiXCR, giving one entry per CDR3 protein. This sample has 190,000 or so distinct CDR3 sequences, with around 21% found just once. The sample consisted of PBMCs or a T cell subset sorted from them (not recorded which). The receptors were sampled from an adult woman who had mild COVID-19 (a few samples of this study predate the infection). Cell type and time point are not known. Both conserved end residues are part of each CDR3. D genes are given only for firm matches. Some rows have no size entry. The others give once, few or many, or a class for an expanded clone.

j_gene	len	d_gene	abundance	v_gene	CDR3aa	CDR3nt
TRBJ1-1	15	-	-	TRBV5-4	CASSLALQGFTEAFF	TGTGCCAGCAGCTTGGCTCTCCAGGGATTCACTGAAGCTTTCTTT
TRBJ2-5	16	TRBD2	few	TRBV10-3	CAISGTREDNQETQYF	TGTGCCATCAGCGGAACCCGGGAGGACAACCAAGAGACCCAGTACTTC
TRBJ1-2	12	TRBD1	-	TRBV29-1	CSVEQGAYGYTF	TGCAGCGTTGAACAGGGGGCTTATGGCTACACCTTC
TRBJ2-1	11	-	-	TRBV7-3	CASSEHNEQFF	TGTGCCAGCAGCGAACACAATGAGCAGTTCTTC
TRBJ2-3	15	-	-	TRBV12-3/TRBV12-4	CASSFNHRDTDTQYF	TGTGCCAGCAGTTTTAACCACAGGGACACAGATACGCAGTATTTT
TRBJ2-7	18	-	-	TRBV6-5	CASSYSALLGGSVYEQYF	TGTGCCAGCAGTTACTCAGCTTTACTCGGGGGTTCGGTCTACGAGCAGTACTTC
TRBJ1-6	17	-	-	TRBV3-1	CASSQGLAGSYNSPLHF	TGTGCCAGCAGCCAGGGGCTTGCCGGCTCCTATAATTCACCCCTCCACTTT
TRBJ2-1	17	-	-	TRBV12-3/TRBV12-4	CASSTQGTMWGGNEQFF	TGTGCCAGCAGTACGCAGGGGACAATGTGGGGGGGGAATGAGCAGTTCTTC
TRBJ1-1	16	-	few	TRBV3-1	CASSQGSGGAYTEAFF	TGTGCCAGCAGCCAGGGAAGCGGAGGGGCGTACACTGAAGCTTTCTTT
TRBJ1-2	18	-	-	TRBV3-1	CASSQAPETGARGYGYTF	TGTGCCAGCAGCCAAGCCCCGGAGACGGGGGCGCGCGGCTATGGCTACACCTTC
TRBJ2-1	13	TRBD1	few	TRBV7-8	CASRQQGGHEQFF	TGTGCCAGCAGACAACAGGGGGGACATGAGCAGTTCTTC
TRBJ2-3	16	TRBD2	-	TRBV6-1	CASSERSGASTDTQYF	TGTGCCAGCAGTGAACGTAGCGGGGCCAGCACAGATACGCAGTATTTT
TRBJ1-5	15	-	few	TRBV7-9	CASSLGWQGDQPQHF	TGTGCCAGCAGCTTAGGTTGGCAGGGTGATCAGCCCCAGCATTTT
TRBJ2-7	14	TRBD1	-	TRBV29-1	CSVEDREYPYEQYF	TGCAGCGTTGAGGACAGGGAGTACCCCTACGAGCAGTACTTC
TRBJ1-2	14	-	few	TRBV19	CASSIVVENYGYTF	TGTGCCAGTAGTATTGTGGTAGAAAACTATGGCTACACCTTC
TRBJ2-4	16	TRBD1	-	TRBV12-5	CASGPQLTGEKDIQYF	TGTGCTAGTGGTCCACAATTGACAGGGGAGAAGGACATTCAGTACTTC
TRBJ2-1	15	-	-	TRBV5-1	CASKTGGNVGNEQFF	TGCGCCAGCAAAACTGGCGGAAACGTGGGCAATGAGCAGTTCTTC
TRBJ2-1	17	TRBD2	-	TRBV20-1	CSAHVAGGPPSYNEQFF	TGCAGTGCCCATGTAGCGGGAGGCCCCCCATCCTACAATGAGCAGTTCTTC
TRBJ2-1	16	TRBD2	few	TRBV9	CASSGRLSGGAFEQFF	TGTGCCAGCAGCGGACGACTGAGCGGGGGGGCCTTTGAGCAGTTCTTC
TRBJ1-5	17	-	few	TRBV5-6	CASSLGLRPTAGQPQHF	TGTGCCAGCAGCTTGGGCCTTCGACCGACGGCGGGTCAGCCCCAGCATTTT
TRBJ1-2	16	-	-	TRBV2	CASSDLEQPLVDGYTF	TGTGCCAGCAGTGATTTGGAGCAGCCCCTAGTTGATGGCTACACCTTC
TRBJ2-7	13	-	few	TRBV29-1	CSALAQGGYEQYF	TGCAGCGCCCTGGCACAGGGAGGCTACGAGCAGTACTTC
TRBJ2-7	15	TRBD1	-	TRBV2	CASSTGQGESYEQYF	TGTGCCAGCAGCACAGGACAGGGTGAGTCCTACGAGCAGTACTTC
TRBJ2-2	15	-	few	TRBV29-1	CSVDGAGQNTGELFF	TGCAGCGTTGATGGGGCGGGACAAAACACCGGGGAGCTGTTTTTT